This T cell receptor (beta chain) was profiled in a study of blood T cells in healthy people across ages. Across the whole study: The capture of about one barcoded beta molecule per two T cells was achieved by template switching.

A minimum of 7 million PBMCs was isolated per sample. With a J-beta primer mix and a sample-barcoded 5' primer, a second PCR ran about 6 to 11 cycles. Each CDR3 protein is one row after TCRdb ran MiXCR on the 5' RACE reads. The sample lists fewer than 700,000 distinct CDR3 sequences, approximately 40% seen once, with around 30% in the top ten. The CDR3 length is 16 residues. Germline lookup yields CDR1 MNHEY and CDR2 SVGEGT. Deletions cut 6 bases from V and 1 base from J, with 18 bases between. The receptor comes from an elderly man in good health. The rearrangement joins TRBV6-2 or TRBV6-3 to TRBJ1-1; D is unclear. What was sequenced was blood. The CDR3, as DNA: TGTGCCAGCAGCGACCCTCACACCGACAAGAACACTGAAGCTTTCTTT. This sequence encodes CASSDPHTDKNTEAFF.